The 9 T cell receptor beta chains below all came from one sample that was sequenced in a study of tumor T cells in aggressive B-cell lymphoma. Some clones are missing from TCRdb's copy, which holds only in-frame ones; the method was immunoSEQ multiplex PCR. The table shows over 3,500 clones, with about 80% occurring only once. The sequenced material came from tumor tissue. The receptors here all came from an adult with diffuse large B cell lymphoma.

This rearrangement joins TRBV5-1 to TRBJ1-4; D unclear. CDR3 length: 14 residues. The V and J ends lost 0 bases and 8 bases respectively, with 11 bases between them. Germline V lookup: CDR1 SGHRS, CDR2 YFSETQ. The CDR3 nucleotides are TGCGCCAGCAGCTTGGCCGTTATTTCGGAAAAACTGTTTTTT. This encodes CASSLAVISEKLFF.

The chain carries TRBV20-1 and TRBJ2-3, with D uncertain. Germline V lookup: CDR1 DFQATT, CDR2 SNEGSKA (reference sequence). The CDR3 consists of 10 residues. V dropped 3 bases and J dropped 6 bases, with 4 bases sitting between them. This CDR3 is CSAREDTQYF. CDR3 sequence (DNA): TGCAGTGCTAGGGAGGATACGCAGTATTTT.

V gene TRBV9 combines with J gene TRBJ2-2; TRBD1 matches 10 bases. CDR3 length: 17 residues. Germline V gene sequence: CDR1 SGDLS, CDR2 YYNGEE. V trimming: 0 bases; J trimming: 6 bases; junction bases outside the gene matches: 8. CDR3 amino acids: CASSVAPGGQGAGELFF. The CDR3, as DNA: TGTGCCAGCAGCGTAGCCCCAGGAGGACAGGGGGCCGGGGAGCTGTTTTTT.

The V and J genes are TRBV29-1 and TRBJ2-1, with TRBD1 as a possible D gene (6 bases). The germline CDR1 and CDR2 sequences are SQVTM and ANQGSEA. The V end lost 3 bases, the J end lost 0 bases, and 15 bases lay between the germline ends. The CDR3 contains 16 residues. The CDR3 DNA is TGCAGCGTTGACCCCTATACAGGGTCCTCCTACAATGAGCAGTTCTTC. Translated, it gives CSVDPYTGSSYNEQFF.

This chain uses TRBV14 with TRBJ2-2, with 10 bases lining up with TRBD1. In germline, CDR1 is SGHDN, CDR2 FVKESK. This CDR3 region has 18 residues. The ends lost 5 bases at V and 3 bases at J; junction bases unmatched: 12. The CDR3 DNA reads TGTGCCAGCAGCGCTGGGAGGGACAGGGGATCGGACACCGGGGAGCTGTTTTTT. Its protein is CASSAGRDRGSDTGELFF.

The chain is built from TRBV5-1 and TRBJ1-4; TRBD1 agrees at 7 bases. The trim removed 2 bases at V and 0 bases at J, leaving 4 bases unmatched. Germline V gene sequence: CDR1 SGHRS, CDR2 YFSETQ. The CDR3 loop spans 16 amino acids. For the CDR3, the DNA is TGCGCCAGCAGCTTTAGGACAGGCACAACTAATGAAAAACTGTTTTTT. As protein: CASSFRTGTTNEKLFF.

This clone was picked up a small number of times. The gene calls are TRBV11-2 and TRBJ2-7, with a tentative D call TRBD1 (5 bases). V was pared by 2 bases and J by 1 base, with 12 bases between. Per the germline V gene, CDR1 is SGHAT and CDR2 is FQNNGV. The CDR3 loop spans 15 amino acids. The DNA for the CDR3 is TGTGCCAGCAGCTTAAACCCGACAGAATCCTACGAGCAGTACTTC. Translated: CASSLNPTESYEQYF.

This chain uses TRBV7-2 with TRBJ2-1; TRBD2 might be the D (6 bases). The CDR3 contains 15 residues. CDR1 is SGHTA, CDR2 FQGNSA, per germline. The V gene lost 2 bases and the J gene lost 4 bases, with 12 bases spanning the gap. The CDR3 DNA reads TGTGCCAGCAGCTTACCGGGAGTAGCTTACAATGAGCAGTTCTTC. Its protein product is CASSLPGVAYNEQFF. The entire variable domain, with the rest obtained from reference TRBV7-2 and TRBJ2-1, is as follows: GAGVSQSPSNKVTEKGKDVELRCDPISGHTALYWYRQSLGQGLEFLIYFQGNSAPDKSGLPSDRFSAERTGGSVSTLTIQRTQQEDSAVYLCASSLPGVAYNEQFFGPGTRLTVL.

V usage is TRBV4-1 and J usage is TRBJ1-5, with TRBD1 matching over 9 bases. The CDR3 runs to 15 residues. V was clipped by 3 bases and J by 7 bases; unmatched bases: 7. Germline V gene data show CDR1 as MGHRA and CDR2 as YSYEKL. For the CDR3, the DNA is TGCGCCAGCAGCCAGATACAGGGGGCCCCACAGCCCCAGCATTTT. Amino acids: CASSQIQGAPQPQHF.